This T cell receptor beta chain originates from a study of T-cell reconstitution after alpha-beta-depleted transplantation in children. The table lists this clonotype with a few counts. Its antigen remains unidentified. Unique molecular identifiers tagged the TCRbeta library. TCRdb itself ran the PCR reads through MiXCR, one entry per CDR3 protein. In the table there are about 980,000 distinct CDR3 sequences, under 30% of which are singletons. Study-wide results and limits: At the one-year point after transplant, T-cell counts and TCRbeta diversity were found to come mostly from T cells that had been newly produced. Surviving thymic progenitors and recipient T cells were the source of high TCRbeta diversity at day 60 in some patients. The study reportedly traced alpha-beta T cells about two months after transplant to several hundred expanded graft clones.

The CDR3 extends over 14 amino acids. Germline values: CDR1 KGHDR, CDR2 SFDVKD. The germline V and J ends were trimmed by 7 bases and 4 bases, with 14 bases remaining between them. Sequences were derived from PBMCs, mostly from graft donor cells, sampled 360 days after TCRalphabeta/CD19-depleted stem cell transplant. The clonotype originates from a boy under three years old who had a stem cell transplant for SCID, so the T cells may come from the graft donor. The chain couples TRBV24-1 to TRBJ2-3; perhaps TRBD1 as D (5 bases). In DNA form, the CDR3 reads TGTGCCACCAGCGACACCAGGGCCCCAGATACGCAGTATTTT. Amino acid sequence: CATSDTRAPDTQYF.